The clone carrying this T cell receptor (beta chain) was seen a handful of times. TCRdb re-analysed the RT-PCR reads in MiXCR, keeping a single row per CDR3 protein. The data contain 400,000 to 450,000 distinct CDR3 sequences, 16% of them seen just once; the ten biggest clones take up less than 8%. This sample is drawn from a study of patients and donors after allogeneic stem cell transplantation. The germline V gene encodes CDR1 MRHNA and CDR2 SNTAGT. The length of the CDR3 is 15 residues. With V trimmed by 6 bases and J by 3 bases, 10 bases remained unmatched. Source material: blood, either unsorted or a sorted T cell fraction (not recorded which). The rearrangement uses TRBV6-4 and TRBJ1-1, with 7 bases lining up with TRBD1. This clonotype was sampled from a human donor who was either an allogeneic HSCT recipient or a stem cell or donor lymphocyte infusion donor (not recorded which). It is not recorded whose cells these are; they may come from a transplant donor. CDR3 bases: TGTGCCAGCAGATCCACGACAGGGAGGCACACTGAAGCTTTCTTT. Encoded protein: CASRSTTGRHTEAFF.